Below, 13 T cell receptor beta chains from the same sample are listed, as sequenced in a study of cytomegalovirus exposure and HLA in healthy donors. Use of 60 Vbeta and 13 Jbeta primers characterized the PCR. Sequencing was performed with immunoSEQ multiplex PCR; in TCRdb, only in-frame clones are kept and a portion is missing. The sample carries 160,000 or so clones, roughly 76% recorded once. Material for sequencing was PBMCs. The origin of the receptors is a woman aged 50 to 65 in good health and CMV-seronegative.

This rearrangement joins TRBV6-5 to TRBJ1-1; D is unclear. Germline V gene lookup returns CDR1 MNHEY and CDR2 SVGAGI. The CDR3 spans 13 residues. Trimming pared 0 bases from V and 4 bases from J, leaving 6 bases between. DNA for the CDR3: TGTGCCAGCAGTTACTCCGGGTTCACTGAAGCTTTCTTT. It specifies CASSYSGFTEAFF.

The chain uses TRBV19 and TRBJ1-1; no firm D call. Germline assignment: CDR1 LNHDA and CDR2 SQIVND (reference sequence). V shed 4 bases and J shed 4 bases, with 16 bases lying between them. The CDR3 is made up of 15 amino acids. The CDR3 spells CASSRLTSAGTEAFF. CDR3 sequence (DNA): TGTGCCAGTAGTAGGCTAACTTCGGCGGGCACTGAAGCTTTCTTT.

The chain joins TRBV20-1 to TRBJ2-7; no clear D. The germline V and J ends were trimmed by 3 bases and 4 bases, with 7 bases remaining between them. Germline CDR1 is DFQATT and CDR2 is SNEGSKA (reference sequence). This CDR3 region has 11 residues. CDR3 DNA: TGCAGTGCTAGGGCCTCTTACGAGCAGTACTTC. Encoded protein: CSARASYEQYF.

The chain employs TRBV4-3 and TRBJ1-1, with D unresolved. Trimming shortened V by 0 bases and J by 8 bases, and 16 bases separated the two germline ends. This CDR3 region has 15 residues. The germline V gene encodes CDR1 LGHNA and CDR2 YSLEER. CDR3 sequence (DNA): TGCGCCAGCAGCCAAGATCGCACCTCAAGGAGGGAAGCTTTCTTT. It specifies CASSQDRTSRREAFF.

This chain uses TRBV5-4 with TRBJ2-6; D possibly corresponds to TRBD1 (6 bases). Trimming took off 0 bases at V and 2 bases at J, with 15 bases between the two ends. The CDR3 sequence is 18 residues long. Germline CDR1 reads SGHNT; CDR2 reads YYREEE (reference sequence). This CDR3 is CASSLGLTGFAGANVLTF. As DNA, the CDR3 is TGTGCCAGCAGCTTGGGGCTCACAGGGTTTGCTGGGGCCAACGTCCTGACTTTC.

The chain carries TRBV4-1 and TRBJ1-2; TRBD1 matches 7 bases. The CDR3 spans 14 residues. V lost 3 bases to trimming and J lost 3 bases; unmatched junction nucleotides: 4. The germline CDR1 and CDR2 sequences are MGHRA and YSYEKL. CDR3 nucleotide sequence: TGCGCCAGCAGCCAGCATGACAGGGACTATGGCTACACCTTC. It is translated as CASSQHDRDYGYTF.

CDR3 loop: CASADRGSGGLRQYF. The CDR3 DNA follows: TGTGCCAGCGCCGACCGGGGTAGCGGGGGTCTCCGGCAGTACTTC. This chain uses TRBV5-4 with TRBJ2-7, with 9 bases fitting TRBD2. The germline gives CDR1 SGHNT, CDR2 YYREEE (reference sequence). The CDR3 sequence is 15 residues long. V lost 7 bases to trimming and J lost 9 bases; unmatched junction nucleotides: 17.

The chain links TRBV7-9 to TRBJ2-2; D gene ambiguous. With 3 bases removed from V and 0 bases from J, the gap between germline ends came to 5 bases. CDR1 and CDR2 from the germline V gene are SEHNR and FQNEAQ (reference sequence). The CDR3 is 14 amino acids. CDR3 in amino acids: CASSFFANTGELFF. The CDR3 nucleotides are TGTGCCAGCAGCTTTTTCGCGAACACCGGGGAGCTGTTTTTT.

The chain recombines TRBV9 with TRBJ2-5, with 12 bases that match TRBD2. Germline lookup yields CDR1 SGDLS and CDR2 YYNGEE. The CDR3 runs to 16 residues. The V and J ends lost 0 bases and 2 bases, in that order; junction bases with no gene match: 2. CDR3: CASSVGTSGGQETQYF. In nucleotides, the CDR3 is TGTGCCAGCAGCGTAGGAACTAGCGGGGGGCAAGAGACCCAGTACTTC.

The chain has TRBV2 and TRBJ1-2, with 7 bases identical to TRBD1. The CDR3 runs to 14 residues. Germline CDR1 is SNHLY and CDR2 is FYNNEI. V trimming: 5 bases; J trimming: 6 bases; junction bases outside the gene matches: 9. The CDR3 DNA sequence: TGTGCCAGCAGTCGAATCGGGACAGAAGATGGCTACACCTTC. Its translation is CASSRIGTEDGYTF.

As to this clone: A read error may produce the germline difference seen at one junction end. The chain recombines TRBV25-1 with TRBJ2-7, with D possibly TRBD1 on 6 matching bases. Germline CDR1 reads MGHDK; CDR2 reads SYGVNS. This CDR3 is built from 11 residues. The CDR3 region has the DNA TGTGCCAGCCGGGACAACTACGAGCAGTATTTC. It yields the protein CASRDNYEQYF.

This clone was detected once. Distinct nucleotide sequences in the sample also encode this CDR3. The genes are TRBV19 and TRBJ1-2; D gene unclear. CDR3 length: 15 residues. Germline CDR1 and CDR2: LNHDA and SQIVND (reference sequence). Trimming took 2 bases from V and 2 from J, leaving 12 bases between them. CDR3 DNA sequence: TGTGCCAGTAGTATAAAGAAGTCGGTCAACTATGGCTACACCTTC. Translated: CASSIKKSVNYGYTF.

The chain recombines TRBV9 with TRBJ2-1; D might be TRBD2 (5 bases). The germline gives CDR1 SGDLS, CDR2 YYNGEE. The CDR3 sequence is 14 residues long. V shed 3 bases and J shed 6 bases, with 13 bases lying between them. The CDR3, as DNA: TGTGCCAGCAGCGCCTCGGGTCGGGGCAATGAGCAGTTCTTC. It is translated as CASSASGRGNEQFF.